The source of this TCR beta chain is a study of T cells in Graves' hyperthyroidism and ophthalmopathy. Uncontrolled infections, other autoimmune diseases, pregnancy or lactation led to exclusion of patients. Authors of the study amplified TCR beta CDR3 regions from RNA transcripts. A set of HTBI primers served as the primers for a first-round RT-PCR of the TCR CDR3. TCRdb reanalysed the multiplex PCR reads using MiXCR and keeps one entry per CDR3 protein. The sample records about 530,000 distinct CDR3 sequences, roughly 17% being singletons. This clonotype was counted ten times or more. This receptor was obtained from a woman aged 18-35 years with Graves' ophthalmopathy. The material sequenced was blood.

The CDR3 coding sequence is TGTGCCAGCAGTCCTGACGCGGGGTTCCGCTCCTACGAGCAGTACTTC. Translated: CASSPDAGFRSYEQYF. The chain employs TRBV3-1 and TRBJ2-7, with a weak D call TRBD2 (6 bases). The ends were cut back, 6 bases at V and 0 bases at J, with 18 bases in the middle. The CDR3 has 16 residues. The V gene's germline CDR1 is LGHDT and CDR2 YNNKEL (reference sequence).